The 14 T cell receptor beta chains given below trace back to one sample, sequenced in a study of OX40 agonist ivuxolimab in advanced cancers. The method was immunoSEQ multiplex PCR; TCRdb's version includes in-frame clones alone and lacks a portion of them. The sample holds approximately 99,000 clones, more than 95% seen once. Specimen: CD4+ or CD8+ T cells sorted from blood, collected in a trial of the OX40 agonist ivuxolimab. These receptors all stem from an adult with an advanced solid tumor such as melanoma, head and neck, liver or kidney cancer.

The chain carries TRBV29-1 and TRBJ2-5; either TRBD1 or TRBD2 may supply D (5 bases each). V was pared by 2 bases and J by 9 bases, with 19 bases between. This CDR3 comprises 14 residues. Germline V lookup: CDR1 SQVTM, CDR2 ANQGSEA. This CDR3 reads CSVETGPSLVSQYF. Here the CDR3 DNA reads TGCAGCGTTGAAACGGGGCCGTCACTGGTGTCCCAGTACTTC.

V and J are TRBV4-1 and TRBJ1-5; weak D call: TRBD1 (5 bases). The germline gives CDR1 MGHRA, CDR2 YSYEKL. CDR3 length: 13 amino acids. V lost 4 bases and J lost 5, with 9 bases in between. CDR3 nucleotide sequence: TGCGCCAGCAGCCTAACAGGTGATCAGCCCCAGCATTTT. The encoded protein is CASSLTGDQPQHF.

This rearrangement joins TRBV7-9 to TRBJ1-2; D unclear. Looked up from germline, CDR1 is SEHNR and CDR2 is FQNEAQ (reference sequence). With 4 bases removed from V and 5 bases from J, the gap between germline ends came to 20 bases. The CDR3 covers 16 residues. CDR3 in amino acids: CASSSYQHWAYYGYTF. The DNA for the CDR3 is TGTGCCAGCAGCTCATACCAACACTGGGCGTATTATGGCTACACCTTC.

The chain recombines TRBV28 with TRBJ2-5; TRBD2 agrees at 15 bases. Looked up from germline, CDR1 is MDHEN and CDR2 is SYDVKM. J was trimmed by 5 bases and V by 2 bases; bases with no gene match: 12. CDR3 length equals 19 residues. CDR3 amino acids: CASSLNPRTSGGAGETQYF. CDR3 in DNA: TGTGCCAGCAGTTTAAACCCCCGGACTAGCGGGGGGGCCGGTGAGACCCAGTACTTC. Full variable domain (rest looked up from reference TRBV28 and TRBJ2-5): DVKVTQSSRYLVKRTGEKVFLECVQDMDHENMFWYRQDPGLGLRLIYFSYDVKMKEKGDIPEGYSVSREKKERFSLILESASTNQTSMYLCASSLNPRTSGGAGETQYFGPGTRLLVL.

The chain has TRBV7-9 and TRBJ2-1; tentatively, D is TRBD2 (6 bases). The germline V gene encodes CDR1 SEHNR and CDR2 FQNEAQ (reference sequence). The CDR3 consists of 14 residues. Between the trimmed V and J ends, which lost 3 bases and 7 bases, there was a span of 13 bases. The CDR3 loop reads CASSFVLGGNEQFF. CDR3 nucleotides: TGTGCCAGCAGCTTTGTGTTGGGGGGAAATGAGCAGTTCTTC. The full variable domain, with the rest looked up from reference TRBV7-9 and TRBJ2-1, is DTGVSQNPRHKITKRGQNVTFRCDPISEHNRLYWYRQTLGQGPEFLTYFQNEAQLEKSRLLSDRFSAERPKGSFSTLEIQRTEQGDSAMYLCASSFVLGGNEQFFGPGTRLTVL.

The gene calls are TRBV19 and TRBJ2-5; 7 nucleotides match TRBD2. This CDR3 is built from 13 residues. The germline V gene has CDR1 LNHDA and CDR2 SQIVND (reference sequence). The ends lost 4 bases at V and 5 bases at J; junction bases unmatched: 4. This CDR3 is CASSNGLDETQYF. Here the CDR3 DNA reads TGTGCCAGTAGTAACGGACTAGACGAGACCCAGTACTTC.

This chain joins TRBV12-5 and TRBJ1-1, with unresolved D. Germline loops: CDR1 LGHNT, CDR2 FRNRAP. With 1 base removed from V and 0 bases from J, the gap between germline ends came to 9 bases. This CDR3 spans 15 amino acids. CDR3 sequence (DNA): TGTGCTAGTGGTTTGGCCGCAGGACTGAACACTGAAGCTTTCTTT. Residues: CASGLAAGLNTEAFF.

V gene TRBV29-1 combines with J gene TRBJ1-1; D gene unclear. V was pared by 7 bases and J by 6 bases, with 15 bases between. The CDR3 is 12 amino acids. Germline V lookup: CDR1 SQVTM, CDR2 ANQGSEA. CDR3 loop: CSATPRLSEAFF. In nucleotides, the CDR3 is TGCAGCGCCACCCCCAGGTTGTCTGAAGCTTTCTTT.

The rearrangement links TRBV5-6 to TRBJ2-2, with D possibly being TRBD2 (6 bases). Germline V gives CDR1 SGHDT, CDR2 YYEEEE. The ends were cut back, 1 base at V and 7 bases at J, with 8 bases in the middle. The CDR3 loop spans 13 amino acids. CDR3 DNA sequence: TGTGCCAGCAGCTTGTTCGGGGGCGGGGAGCTGTTTTTT. It encodes CASSLFGGGELFF.

The rearrangement joins TRBV6-5 to TRBJ1-5; D may be TRBD1 (6 bases). CDR3 size: 13 residues. V dropped 5 bases and J dropped 5 bases, with 10 bases sitting between them. Germline CDR1 reads MNHEY; CDR2 reads SVGAGI. CDR3 sequence: CASSVQGHQPQHF. In DNA form, the CDR3 reads TGTGCCAGCAGTGTACAGGGCCATCAGCCCCAGCATTTT.

The rearrangement links TRBV11-1 to TRBJ1-5; D unresolved. The germline V gene encodes CDR1 SGHAT and CDR2 FQDESV (reference sequence). This CDR3 region has 14 residues. Trimming took 5 bases from V and 6 from J, leaving 14 bases between them. The CDR3 loop is CASSPGPESQPQHF. As DNA, the CDR3 is TGTGCCAGCAGCCCCGGGCCTGAGAGTCAGCCCCAGCATTTT. Looking up the rest from reference TRBV11-1 and TRBJ1-5 gives the full variable domain: EAEVAQSPRYKITEKSQAVAFWCDPISGHATLYWYRQILGQGPELLVQFQDESVVDDSQLPKDRFSAERLKGVDSTLKIQPAELGDSAMYLCASSPGPESQPQHFGDGTRLSIL.

The chain uses TRBV9 and TRBJ2-1; TRBD1 is a possible D gene (6 bases). The CDR3 length is 17 residues. Germline CDR1 and CDR2: SGDLS and YYNGEE. Deletions cut 4 bases from V and 1 base from J, with 18 bases between. CDR3 in DNA: TGTGCCAGCAGCCCCGGAGTGGGGACACCTTCCTACAATGAGCAGTTCTTC. This encodes CASSPGVGTPSYNEQFF.

This chain connects TRBV20-1 to TRBJ1-2; unclear D gene. Trimming took off 5 bases at V and 4 bases at J, with 5 bases between the two ends. The V gene's germline CDR1 is DFQATT and CDR2 SNEGSKA (reference sequence). The CDR3 has 10 residues. The chain's CDR3 is CSAHPYGYTF. CDR3 DNA sequence: TGCAGTGCTCACCCCTATGGCTACACCTTC.

The J gene is TRBJ2-2, the V gene TRBV7-3; 11 bases are a match to TRBD1. Germline loops: CDR1 SGHTA, CDR2 FQGTGA. There are 14 residues in the CDR3. The V segment lost 5 bases and the J segment 6 bases; nucleotides outside the gene matches: 2. The CDR3 coding sequence is TGTGCCAGCAGCCCGGGACAGGGGGCCGGGGAGCTGTTTTTT. Protein product: CASSPGQGAGELFF.